The 12 T cell receptor beta chains reported below all come from one sample, sequenced in a study of T-cell memory formation after mild COVID-19. TCRdb reprocessed the 5' RACE reads with MiXCR, giving one entry per CDR3 protein. The table lists nearly 350,000 distinct CDR3 sequences, 10% to 15% of them singletons. The specimen sequenced was PBMCs or a T cell subset sorted from them (not recorded which). These receptor sequences come from a man younger than 35 who had mild COVID-19 (a few samples of this study predate the infection). Cell type and time point are not known.

In this sample, this clonotype turned up a few times. In nucleotides, the CDR3 is TGTGCCAGCAGCTCGATCAACCTAAGCTCTGGAAACACCATATATTTT. As protein: CASSSINLSSGNTIYF. V and J are TRBV7-2 and TRBJ1-3; no clear D gene. The CDR3 loop spans 16 amino acids. Deletions cut 4 bases from V and 0 bases from J, with 13 bases between. The V gene's germline CDR1 is SGHTA and CDR2 FQGNSA.

There are a few counts of this clonotype. V usage is TRBV6-5 and J usage is TRBJ1-1; 7 positions match TRBD1. Germline assignment: CDR1 MNHEY and CDR2 SVGAGI. The CDR3 runs 13 residues. V dropped 8 bases and J dropped 4; count of bases not matched to a gene: 7. CDR3 bases: TGTGCCAGCGGGGACAGCCTTCTCACTGAAGCTTTCTTT. Protein sequence: CASGDSLLTEAFF.

This clonotype was observed a few times. The rearrangement uses TRBV29-1 and TRBJ2-2, with 8 bases matching TRBD2. Germline CDR1 and CDR2: SQVTM and ANQGSEA. The CDR3 spans 14 residues. V lost 4 bases, J lost 4 bases, and 5 bases stayed unmatched. The CDR3 DNA reads as TGCAGCGTTGGGCTAACTAGCGGCACCGGGGAGCTGTTTTTT. This encodes CSVGLTSGTGELFF.

There are a few counts of this clonotype. The chain joins TRBV12-3 or TRBV12-4 to TRBJ2-1; 9 bases agree with TRBD2. The V segment lost 7 bases and the J segment 6 bases; nucleotides outside the gene matches: 10. This CDR3 is 15 amino acids long. CDR3 sequence reads: CASTEGLARGNEQFF. DNA for the CDR3: TGTGCCAGCACCGAGGGACTAGCCCGGGGCAATGAGCAGTTCTTC.

This chain links TRBV11-2 with TRBJ2-3; TRBD1 might be the D (6 bases). Trimming removed 5 bases at V and 3 bases at J, with 12 bases between. The germline CDR1 and CDR2 sequences are SGHAT and FQNNGV. The CDR3 covers 14 residues. CDR3 residues: CASSPWTATDTQYF. CDR3 bases: TGTGCCAGCAGCCCATGGACAGCTACAGATACGCAGTATTTT.

The chain is built from TRBV29-1 and TRBJ2-7; D is perhaps TRBD1 or TRBD2 (5 bases each). CDR1 is SQVTM, CDR2 ANQGSEA, per germline. Between the trimmed V and J ends, which lost 6 bases and 6 bases, there was a span of 15 bases. The CDR3 spans 12 residues. The CDR3 protein is CSVSRGPGEQYF. In DNA form, the CDR3 reads TGCAGCGTCTCTCGGGGCCCCGGCGAGCAGTACTTC.

The gene calls are TRBV3-1 and TRBJ2-2; D is unclear. The CDR3 totals 15 residues. V was cut by 6 bases and J by 1 base, with 12 bases left in between. Germline-derived CDR1 and CDR2 are LGHDT and YNNKEL (reference sequence). The CDR3: CASSHLQRNTGELFF. Written as DNA, the CDR3 is TGTGCCAGCAGTCACCTTCAGCGGAACACCGGGGAGCTGTTTTTT.

The chain couples TRBV2 to TRBJ2-2, with 11 bases lining up with TRBD2. Losses at the gene ends were 6 bases for V and 1 base for J; bases not matched to a gene: 1. The CDR3 extends over 15 amino acids. CDR1 is SNHLY and CDR2 is FYNNEI in the germline V gene. Here the CDR3 reads CASRTSGGNTGELFF. For the CDR3, the DNA is TGTGCCAGCAGAACTAGCGGGGGGAACACCGGGGAGCTGTTTTTT.

Many counts were recorded for this clonotype. The chain carries TRBV6-2 or TRBV6-3 and TRBJ2-1; the D gene could be TRBD1 or TRBD2 (5 bases each). The V gene's germline CDR1 is MNHEY and CDR2 SVGEGT. Deletions cut 4 bases from V and 10 bases from J, with 17 bases between. The CDR3 extends over 14 amino acids. The CDR3 DNA is TGTGCCAGCAGTTGGGGGAACAGTCGCCGGGAGCAGTTCTTC. Encoded protein: CASSWGNSRREQFF.

The chain recombines TRBV6-5 with TRBJ2-5, with D unresolved. The V end was cut by 6 bases, the J end by 5 bases, with 10 bases between. Germline loops: CDR1 MNHEY, CDR2 SVGAGI. The CDR3 contains 12 residues. The CDR3 loop is CASSSVRETQYF. DNA of the CDR3: TGTGCCAGCAGCTCGGTCAGGGAGACCCAGTACTTC.

This clonotype was recorded a few times. This sequence joins TRBV9 and TRBJ2-1; D is uncertain. Germline CDR1 SGDLS, CDR2 YYNGEE. Trimming took off 0 bases at V and 4 bases at J, with 11 bases between the two ends. The CDR3 covers 15 residues. The chain's CDR3 is CASSVDRGSYNEQFF. The CDR3 DNA follows: TGTGCCAGCAGCGTAGACAGAGGATCTTACAATGAGCAGTTCTTC.

The rearrangement links TRBV21-1 to TRBJ2-7; TRBD1 is taken as the D call from the table, unchecked against the DNA. TRBV21-1 is given as a pseudogene. The CDR3 has 16 residues. The CDR3 here is CASSKRFGAGGDEQYV. Written as DNA, the CDR3 is TGTGCCAGCAGCAAAAGGTTCGGAGCAGGGGGCGACGAGCAGTACGTC.